This T cell receptor beta chain was sequenced during a study of shared clonotypes between healthy human individuals. The V end lost 4 bases, the J end lost 4 bases, and 12 bases lay between the germline ends. The CDR3 has 14 residues. Per germline, CDR1 SGHTA and CDR2 FQGNSA. Assay: immunoSEQ multiplex PCR; the TCRdb copy retains only in-frame clones and omits some. The profile shows 330,000 or so clones, roughly 70% of them singletons. The sample taken for sequencing was memory CD4+ T cells sorted from blood. Subset given: CD45RA-negative fraction. The V and J genes are TRBV7-2 and TRBJ2-3, with TRBD2 as a possible D gene (6 bases). The source of this sequence is a man aged 25-40 years in good health. As DNA, the CDR3 is TGTGCCAGCAGCTGGCAAGCGGGTCCAGATACGCAGTATTTT. Encoded protein: CASSWQAGPDTQYF.